The present entry profiles one T cell receptor (beta chain) with its context. Its antigen is unidentified. The sample comes from a study of T-cell memory formation after mild COVID-19. General study findings and limits: Contracting CD4+ clones lay largely in CM and EM, with CD8+ ones residing in EMRA.

TCRdb redid the calling of the 5' RACE reads with MiXCR, one entry per CDR3 protein. Here the sample spans fewer than 450,000 distinct CDR3 sequences, 24% being singletons. Germline lookup yields CDR1 MNHEY and CDR2 SMNVEV (reference sequence). The V gene lost 4 bases and the J gene lost 2 bases, with 11 bases spanning the gap. The CDR3 has 14 residues. The sample comprised PBMCs or a T cell subset sorted from them (not recorded which). The chain links TRBV27 to TRBJ2-5, with a possible D match to TRBD2 (6 bases). The source of this sequence is an adult woman who had mild COVID-19 (a few samples of this study predate the infection). Cell type and time point are not known. CDR3 in DNA: TGTGCCAGCAGTTCCTGGAGGGAGCAAGAGACCCAGTACTTC. This encodes CASSSWREQETQYF.